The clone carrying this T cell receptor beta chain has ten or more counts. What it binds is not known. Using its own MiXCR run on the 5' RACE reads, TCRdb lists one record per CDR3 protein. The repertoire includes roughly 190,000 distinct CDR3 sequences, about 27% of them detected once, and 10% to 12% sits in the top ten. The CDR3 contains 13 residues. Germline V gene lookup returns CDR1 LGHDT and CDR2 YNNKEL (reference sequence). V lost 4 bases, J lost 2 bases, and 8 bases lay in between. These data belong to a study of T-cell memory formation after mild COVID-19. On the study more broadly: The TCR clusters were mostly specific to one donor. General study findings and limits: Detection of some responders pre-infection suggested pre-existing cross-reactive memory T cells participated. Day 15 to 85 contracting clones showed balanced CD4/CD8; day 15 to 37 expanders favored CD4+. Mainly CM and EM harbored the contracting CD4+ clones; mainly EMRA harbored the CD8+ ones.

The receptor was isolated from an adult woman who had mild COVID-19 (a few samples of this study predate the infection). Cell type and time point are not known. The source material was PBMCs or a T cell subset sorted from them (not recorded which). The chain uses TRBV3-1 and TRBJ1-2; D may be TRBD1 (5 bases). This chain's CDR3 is CASSPQGNYGYTF. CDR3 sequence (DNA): TGTGCCAGCAGCCCCCAGGGCAACTATGGCTACACCTTC.